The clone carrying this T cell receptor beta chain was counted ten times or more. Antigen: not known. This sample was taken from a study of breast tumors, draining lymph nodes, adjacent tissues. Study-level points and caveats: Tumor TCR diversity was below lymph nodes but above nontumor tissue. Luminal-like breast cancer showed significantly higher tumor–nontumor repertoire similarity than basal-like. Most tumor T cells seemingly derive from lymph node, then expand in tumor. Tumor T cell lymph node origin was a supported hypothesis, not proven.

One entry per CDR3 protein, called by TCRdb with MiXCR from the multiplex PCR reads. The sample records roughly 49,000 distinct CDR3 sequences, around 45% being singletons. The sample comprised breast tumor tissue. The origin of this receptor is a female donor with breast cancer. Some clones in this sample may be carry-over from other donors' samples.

CDR3 sequence reads: CASGSRSTGELFF. The CDR3, as DNA: TGTGCTAGTGGTTCCCGTAGCACCGGGGAGCTGTTTTTT. This rearrangement joins TRBV12-5 to TRBJ2-2; D call uncertain. V was shortened by 4 bases and J by 4 bases, with 7 bases between the two germline ends. The CDR3 consists of 13 residues. The V gene's germline CDR1 is LGHNT and CDR2 FRNRAP. The full variable domain, rest sourced from reference TRBV12-5 and TRBJ2-2, is DARVTQTPRHKVTEMGQEVTMRCQPILGHNTVFWYRQTMMQGLELLAYFRNRAPLDDSGMPKDRFSAEMPDATLATLKIQPSEPRDSAVYFCASGSRSTGELFFGEGSRLTVL.